This is a list of T cell receptor beta chains from one sample in a study of neurological immune-mediated disorders. TCRdb re-called the 5' RACE reads with MiXCR, one entry per CDR3 protein. The sample carries over 75,000 distinct CDR3 sequences, almost 6% recorded once. The sample taken for sequencing was PBMCs. The source of these receptors is a woman aged 55-75 years with multiple sclerosis. Each CDR3 is given with its conserved first and last residue. The D gene is left open where the match is weak. Rows give clone size only sometimes, using once, few, many, or a class for an expanded clone.

clone_size j_call v_call d_call cdr3_nt cdr3_aa
few TRBJ2-5 TRBV7-8 - TGTGCCAGCACCAGGACAGCACCCGAGACCCAGTACTTC CASTRTAPETQYF
many TRBJ2-1 TRBV7-9 TRBD2 TGTGCCAGCAGCTTTGTTAGCGGGGGGTCTCATGAGCAGTTCTTC CASSFVSGGSHEQFF
many TRBJ1-4 TRBV5-8 - TGTGCCAGCAGCTTGCGGGAACCTAATGAAAAACTGTTTTTT CASSLREPNEKLFF
- TRBJ1-2 TRBV5-6 - TGTGCCAGCAGCTTGGCTATCCGAGGAGGCTATGGCTACACCTTC CASSLAIRGGYGYTF
many TRBJ1-2 TRBV12-3/TRBV12-4 TRBD1 TGTGCCGATTCAGGGGGCTATGGCTACACCTTC CADSGGYGYTF
many TRBJ2-2 TRBV3-1 - TGTGCCAGCAACCTTGGGGGACCTAACACCGGGGAGCTGTTTTTT CASNLGGPNTGELFF
many TRBJ2-3 TRBV20-1 - TGCAGTGCTCGACTCGCGGGGGCAGCTAGCACAGATACGCAGTATTTT CSARLAGAASTDTQYF
many TRBJ2-7 TRBV7-2 - TGTGCCAGCAGCTTCCCGGGTCGCGGGGAAGAGCAGTACTTC CASSFPGRGEEQYF
many TRBJ1-5 TRBV4-1 TRBD1 TGCGCCAGCAGCCAAGGGGACAGGGGTTTTTATCAGCCCCAGCATTTT CASSQGDRGFYQPQHF
many TRBJ1-2 TRBV15 - TGTGCCACCAGCATAGGAGCAGAAAACTATGGCTACACCTTC CATSIGAENYGYTF
many TRBJ2-1 TRBV27 - TGTGCCAGCAGCAGGGAAAATGAGCAGTTCTTC CASSRENEQFF
many TRBJ2-1 TRBV7-6 - TGTGCCAGCAGCTTAGGTAGCAATGAGCAGTTCTTC CASSLGSNEQFF
many TRBJ2-1 TRBV15 TRBD2 TGTGCCACCAGCAGAGATCGGCCCTCAGCGGGGGGCTTCAATGAGCAGTTCTTC CATSRDRPSAGGFNEQFF
many TRBJ2-2 TRBV7-9 - TGTGCCAGCCTACTATTAGCGACAACCGGGGAGCTGTTTTTT CASLLLATTGELFF
- TRBJ2-2 TRBV3-1 - TGTGCCAGCAGCCGGGTAGGGGAGCTGTTTTTT CASSRVGELFF
many TRBJ1-3 TRBV20-1 TRBD1 TGCAGTGCTATGGACAGGGTAGGACACACCATATATTTT CSAMDRVGHTIYF
few TRBJ2-1 TRBV19 - TGTGCCAGTAAAAAGGGCCCCGGAGTTTCTGAGCAGTTCTTC CASKKGPGVSEQFF
many TRBJ2-7 TRBV29-1 - TGCAGCGTTGTGATGAGGGGCGAGCAGTACTTC CSVVMRGEQYF